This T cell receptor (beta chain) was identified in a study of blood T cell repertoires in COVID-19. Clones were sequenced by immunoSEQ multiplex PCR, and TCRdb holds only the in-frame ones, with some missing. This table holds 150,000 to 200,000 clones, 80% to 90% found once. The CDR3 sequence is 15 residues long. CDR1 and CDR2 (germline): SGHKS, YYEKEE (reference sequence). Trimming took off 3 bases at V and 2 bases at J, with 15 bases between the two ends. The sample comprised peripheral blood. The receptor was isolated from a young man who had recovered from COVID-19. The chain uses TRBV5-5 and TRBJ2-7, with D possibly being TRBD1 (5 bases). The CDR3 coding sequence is TGTGCCAGCAGCTCCGCCAAGACAGTAGCCTACGAGCAGTACTTC. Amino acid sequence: CASSSAKTVAYEQYF. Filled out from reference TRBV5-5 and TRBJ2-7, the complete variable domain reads DAGVTQSPTHLIKTRGQQVTLRCSPISGHKSVSWYQQVLGQGPQFIFQYYEKEERGRGNFPDRFSARQFPNYSSELNVNALLLGDSALYLCASSSAKTVAYEQYFGPGTRLTVT.